These T cell receptor beta chains were read from a single sample in a study of T cells in Graves' hyperthyroidism and ophthalmopathy. One entry per CDR3 protein results from TCRdb running MiXCR on the multiplex PCR reads. The sample has roughly 500,000 distinct CDR3 sequences; around 50% are singletons. Sequenced input: peripheral blood or thyroid tissue (not recorded which). The receptors derive from an adult woman with Graves' disease, either hyperthyroidism or ophthalmopathy (not recorded which). CDR3s include the opening cysteine and the closing phenylalanine or tryptophan. D genes are given only for firm matches. A clone size is listed for some rows: how often the clone was seen (once, few, many), or a class if it is expanded.

>TRBD1|few|TRBV15|TRBJ1-2
TGTGCCACCAGCGGGGACAGGTGGAACTATGGCTACACCTTC
CATSGDRWNYGYTF
>NA|NA|TRBV24-1|TRBJ2-7
TGTGCCACCAGTGATTCCGAGTACGAGCAGTACTTC
CATSDSEYEQYF
>TRBD1|NA|TRBV2|TRBJ1-2
TGTGCCAGCAGTAAGGGGACAGCCCTCTTAGGTGGCTACACCTTC
CASSKGTALLGGYTF
>NA|NA|TRBV30|TRBJ1-1
TGTGCCTGGAGCTCAGGGATACAGAACACTGAAGCTTTCTTT
CAWSSGIQNTEAFF
>TRBD2|once|TRBV2|TRBJ2-1
TGTGCCAGCAGTGGAAGACTAGCGGGACCCAATGAGCAGTTCTTC
CASSGRLAGPNEQFF
>TRBD2|NA|TRBV19|TRBJ2-7
TGTGCCACCTCCATGATAGCGGGGATCTCCTACGAGCAGTACTTC
CATSMIAGISYEQYF
>NA|NA|TRBV30|TRBJ1-6
TGTGCCTGGAGGTCCGTCTTTAATTCACCCCTCCACTTT
CAWRSVFNSPLHF
>NA|NA|TRBV15|TRBJ2-7
TGTGCCACCAGCCCTAGCAGGGATACCTACGAGCAGTACTTC
CATSPSRDTYEQYF
>NA|NA|TRBV20-1|TRBJ1-5
TGCAGTGCGGGGGAGCCCCAGCATTTT
CSAGEPQHF
>NA|few|TRBV3-1|TRBJ1-1
TGTGCCAGCAGCCAAGGTAGTTACGGGGTCGGCACTGAAGCTTTCTTT
CASSQGSYGVGTEAFF
>TRBD1|NA|TRBV19|TRBJ1-2
TGTGCCAGTACTCCTGCGGGGACAGTGACTAACTATGGCTACACCTTC
CASTPAGTVTNYGYTF
>NA|many|TRBV20-1|TRBJ1-2
TGCAGTGTGGCTACAGGCAGGAGTTATGGCTACACCTTC
CSVATGRSYGYTF
>TRBD2|many|TRBV20-1|TRBJ2-5
TGCAGTGCCCCGGGACTAGCGGGAGGAGAGACCCAGTACTTC
CSAPGLAGGETQYF
>TRBD1|NA|TRBV6-5|TRBJ1-5
TGTGCCAGCAGCCGCCAATGGGACAGCCGCAATCAGCCCCAGCATTTT
CASSRQWDSRNQPQHF
>NA|few|TRBV24-1|TRBJ2-5
TGTGCCACCAGTGATGACCAAGAGACCCAGTACTTC
CATSDDQETQYF
>NA|few|TRBV9|TRBJ1-4
TGTGCCAGCAGCGTAGCTCTGGGAACTAATGAAAAACTGTTTTTT
CASSVALGTNEKLFF
>NA|few|TRBV7-9|TRBJ2-2
TGTGCCAGCCACTCCCCTTGGGCGAACACCGGGGAGCTGTTTTTT
CASHSPWANTGELFF
>NA|few|TRBV9|TRBJ1-1
TGTGCCAGCAGCCAAGGAGGGGATAAGGAAGCTTTCTTT
CASSQGGDKEAFF
>NA|NA|TRBV6-6|TRBJ2-5
TGCGCCAGCAGTGCTTGGGGTCAAGAGACCCAGTACTTC
CASSAWGQETQYF
>NA|NA|TRBV7-2|TRBJ1-5
TGTGCCAGCAGCTCGGGACACCTTGGCAATCAGCCCCAGCATTTT
CASSSGHLGNQPQHF
>TRBD1|NA|TRBV10-3|TRBJ1-5
TGTGCCATAGGGACAGGGGAGGGAGAGACCCAGCATTTT
CAIGTGEGETQHF
>NA|few|TRBV28|TRBJ1-6
TGTGCCAGCAGCCCCCTAGGAGGTTCACCCCTCCACTTT
CASSPLGGSPLHF
>NA|NA|TRBV27|TRBJ1-4
TGTGCCAGCAGTTGGTCCCCAACTAATGAAAAACTGTTTTTT
CASSWSPTNEKLFF
>NA|NA|TRBV10-3|TRBJ1-2
TGTGCCACGGGGGAGGACACTAGAGCTAACTATGGCTACACCTTC
CATGEDTRANYGYTF
>NA|many|TRBV7-9|TRBJ1-2
TGTGCCAGCAGCTTAGTAGCGGAGTTCTATGGCTACACCTTC
CASSLVAEFYGYTF
>NA|NA|TRBV25-1|TRBJ2-7
TGTGCCAGCAGTGAGACTAGTACCTACGAGCAGTACTTC
CASSETSTYEQYF
>TRBD1|NA|TRBV15|TRBJ2-5
TGTGCCACCAGCAGGGACAGGGGACGCCAAGAGACCCAGTACTTC
CATSRDRGRQETQYF
>NA|NA|TRBV12-3/TRBV12-4|TRBJ2-7
TGTGCCAGCAGCCAGGGGGGTCCCGAGCAGTACTTC
CASSQGGPEQYF
>NA|NA|TRBV4-2|TRBJ2-5
TGTGCCAGCAGCCAAGAGAGGCTAGCGACTAAACAAGAGACCCAGTACTTC
CASSQERLATKQETQYF
>NA|NA|TRBV7-9|TRBJ1-1
TGTGCCAGCAGCCACCGGGGGGGTAGGACTGAAGCTTTCTTT
CASSHRGGRTEAFF
>TRBD2|NA|TRBV11-2|TRBJ2-7
TGTGCCAGCAGCTTAGACTTAACTAGCGGGAGCGAGCAGTACTTC
CASSLDLTSGSEQYF
>TRBD2|NA|TRBV29-1|TRBJ2-5
TGCAGCGTTGGAACTAGCGGGACCCGAGGAGGGACCCAGTACTTC
CSVGTSGTRGGTQYF
>NA|NA|TRBV10-1|TRBJ2-7
TGCGCCACGGGGGGACAGGACTCCTACGAGCAGTACTTC
CATGGQDSYEQYF
>NA|NA|TRBV19|TRBJ1-1
TGTGCCAGTAGTGACCCCGGGGGAGACACTGAAGCTTTCTTT
CASSDPGGDTEAFF
>NA|NA|TRBV11-2|TRBJ1-5
TGTGCCAGCAGCGACCGGTATCAGCCCCAGCATTTT
CASSDRYQPQHF
>NA|NA|TRBV5-6|TRBJ2-7
TGTGTCAGCAGCCGAACCTACGAGCAGTACTTC
CVSSRTYEQYF
>TRBD1|NA|TRBV20-1|TRBJ1-1
TGCAGTGCTAGACGGGGGACAGCGACTGAAGCTTTCTTT
CSARRGTATEAFF
>NA|many|TRBV20-1|TRBJ2-2
TGCAGTGCTAGAGATCCCTACGGGGAGCTGTTTTTT
CSARDPYGELFF
>NA|many|TRBV29-1|TRBJ1-2
TGCAGCGTTGCGGGGGTCAATAACTATGGCTACACCTTC
CSVAGVNNYGYTF
>TRBD1|NA|TRBV10-3|TRBJ1-6
TGTGCCATCAGTGAGACAGGGGTCCAATCACCCCTCCACTTT
CAISETGVQSPLHF
>TRBD2|many|TRBV10-3|TRBJ2-7
TGTGCCACAGAACTAGCGGGAGGGAACGAGCAGTACTTC
CATELAGGNEQYF
>NA|NA|TRBV12-3/TRBV12-4|TRBJ2-6
TGTGCCAGCAGTCTCAGGGGGGGGCCTGGGGCCAACGTCCTGACTTTC
CASSLRGGPGANVLTF
>NA|NA|TRBV9|TRBJ1-2
TGTGCCAGCAGCGGGGGGAGCCGGGGTGACACCTTC
CASSGGSRGDTF
>TRBD1|many|TRBV27|TRBJ1-2
TGTGCCAGCAGACCTCCCGGGACAGGGAGAGGTGGCTACACCTTC
CASRPPGTGRGGYTF
>NA|NA|TRBV25-1|TRBJ1-2
TGTGCCGGCAGTAAGGGGTTGGGACTCTATGGCTACACCTTC
CAGSKGLGLYGYTF
>NA|many|TRBV29-1|TRBJ1-1
TGCAGCGTCCATTTTGGGAGGACTGAAGCTTTCTTT
CSVHFGRTEAFF
>NA|NA|TRBV29-1|TRBJ2-7
TGCAGCGTCCAAGAGGTCAGACAGTACGAGCAGTACTTC
CSVQEVRQYEQYF
>TRBD1|NA|TRBV15|TRBJ1-1
TGTGCCACCAGTGATCCCGGGACAGCTACTGAAGCTTTCTTT
CATSDPGTATEAFF
>NA|many|TRBV7-2|TRBJ2-7
TGTGCCAGCAGCTTAGCGCGGGACATACGCGAGCAGTACTTC
CASSLARDIREQYF
>NA|NA|TRBV6-2/TRBV6-3|TRBJ1-1
TGTGCCAGCAGTCACCACAGGGCGATGAGCACTGAAGCTTTCTTT
CASSHHRAMSTEAFF
>NA|NA|TRBV11-2|TRBJ2-2
TGTGCCAGCAGCTTGGCGGGCCCGGAGGACCGAGGCCTGTTTTTT
CASSLAGPEDRGLFF
>TRBD2|NA|TRBV16|TRBJ2-7
TGTGCCAGCAGCCTTACCGGGACTAGCCGTTACGAGCAGTACTTC
CASSLTGTSRYEQYF
>TRBD1|once|TRBV15|TRBJ1-2
TGTGCCACCAGCAAGGACAGGGGGGCCCATGGCTACACCTTC
CATSKDRGAHGYTF
>NA|once|TRBV7-3|TRBJ2-2
TGTGCCAGCCAGGGGAATCCTGAGGGGGAGCTGTTTTTT
CASQGNPEGELFF
>NA|NA|TRBV19|TRBJ1-5
TGTGCCAGTAGTATGGTTGGGGGGAGCGGTCAGCCCCAGCATTTT
CASSMVGGSGQPQHF
>NA|few|TRBV27|TRBJ2-6
TGTGCCAGCAGTTCACTCGGCTCCTCTGGGGCCAACGTCCTGACTTTC
CASSSLGSSGANVLTF
>NA|many|TRBV6-5|TRBJ1-2
TGTGCCAGCAGTTTGGCTGACAGTTATGGCTACACCTTC
CASSLADSYGYTF
>NA|NA|TRBV20-1|TRBJ2-5
TGCAGTCCCCCACGGGACGGGGGAGGGACCCAGTACTTC
CSPPRDGGGTQYF
>NA|NA|TRBV6-1|TRBJ1-3
TGTGCCAGCAGCGCGTCCTTCCCGGGGTTATCTGGAAACACCATATATTTT
CASSASFPGLSGNTIYF
>TRBD2|many|TRBV11-2|TRBJ2-7
TGTGCCAGCAGCTCCGGACTAGCGGTCTACGAGCAGTACTTC
CASSSGLAVYEQYF